These 32 T cell receptor beta chains were sequenced from one sample in a study of identical twins' blood T cells. From the 5' RACE reads, TCRdb called clonotypes with MiXCR, one entry per CDR3 protein. Found here are about 370,000 distinct CDR3 sequences, roughly 30% of them singletons; the top ten hold about 6%. Sequenced material: PBMCs. Source of these receptors: a woman aged 18 to 55 in good health.

The V and J genes are TRBV9 and TRBJ2-2; D not resolved. This CDR3 spans 14 amino acids. Trimming pared 4 bases from V and 4 bases from J, leaving 11 bases between. CDR1 and CDR2 (germline): SGDLS, YYNGEE. CDR3 DNA: TGTGCCAGCAGCTTTGGGGTCACCACCGGGGAGCTGTTTTTT. Translation gives CASSFGVTTGELFF.

The table lists this clonotype with a few counts. CDR3 amino acids: CSAPGQNYGYTF. As DNA, the CDR3 is TGCAGTGCTCCGGGACAGAATTATGGCTACACCTTC. The V and J genes are TRBV20-1 and TRBJ1-2; 7 nucleotides align to TRBD1. The V and J ends lost 5 bases and 5 bases, in that order; junction bases with no gene match: 5. This CDR3 has 12 residues. Looked up from germline, CDR1 is DFQATT and CDR2 is SNEGSKA (reference sequence).

This clonotype has just a few counts. The V call is TRBV27, the J call TRBJ2-7; no definite D call. CDR1 MNHEY and CDR2 SMNVEV come from the germline V gene (reference sequence). The ends were cut back, 0 bases at V and 2 bases at J, with 8 bases in the middle. The CDR3 is made up of 14 amino acids. In nucleotides, the CDR3 is TGTGCCAGCAGTTTATCCGGGTCAACCTACGAGCAGTACTTC. Its translation: CASSLSGSTYEQYF.

V and J are TRBV29-1 and TRBJ1-2, with no clear D. The CDR3 has 10 amino acids. Germline CDR1 reads SQVTM; CDR2 reads ANQGSEA. V lost 7 bases to trimming and J lost 4 bases, with 7 bases between them. The CDR3 sequence: CSALVYGYTF. CDR3 nucleotides: TGCAGCGCTCTGGTCTATGGCTACACCTTC.

This clonotype has at least ten counts. J is TRBJ2-1 and V is TRBV2; possibly TRBD2 for D (6 bases). Trimming took 8 bases from V and 2 from J, leaving 10 bases between them. The germline V gene encodes CDR1 SNHLY and CDR2 FYNNEI. CDR3 length equals 13 residues. CDR3 sequence: CASSSGAYNEQFF. The CDR3 bases are TGTGCCAGCTCCTCGGGAGCCTACAATGAGCAGTTCTTC.

This clonotype has just a few counts. The chain has TRBV5-1 and TRBJ2-3, with TRBD2 matching 10 bases. The germline V gene encodes CDR1 SGHRS and CDR2 YFSETQ. CDR3 size: 14 residues. Unmatched junction bases numbered 5, after V lost 4 bases and J lost 6 bases. The CDR3 here is CASSIAGGGDTQYF. CDR3 nucleotide sequence: TGCGCCAGCAGCATAGCGGGAGGCGGGGATACGCAGTATTTT. Full variable domain (missing parts from reference TRBV5-1 and TRBJ2-3): KAGVTQTPRYLIKTRGQQVTLSCSPISGHRSVSWYQQTPGQGLQFLFEYFSETQRNKGNFPGRFSGRQFSNSRSEMNVSTLELGDSALYLCASSIAGGGDTQYFGPGTRLTVL.

This clonotype has a count of ten or more. This chain joins TRBV7-9 and TRBJ1-3, with D possibly being TRBD1 (5 bases). The ends were cut back, 5 bases at V and 4 bases at J, with 12 bases in the middle. CDR3 size: 14 residues. Germline V gene lookup returns CDR1 SEHNR and CDR2 FQNEAQ (reference sequence). The CDR3 DNA sequence: TGTGCCAGCAGCGCAAGGGGTGGGGGAAACACCATATATTTT. This gives the protein CASSARGGGNTIYF.

CDR3 bases: TGTGCCAGTAGTATCGGACAGCCGGGAGATTCACCCCTCCACTTT. This translates into CASSIGQPGDSPLHF. This chain joins TRBV19 and TRBJ1-6; the D gene is possibly TRBD1 (6 bases). The CDR3 contains 15 residues. Trimming stripped 3 bases from V and 8 bases from J, with 14 bases between. Per the germline V gene, CDR1 is LNHDA and CDR2 is SQIVND (reference sequence). Supplemented by reference TRBV19 and TRBJ1-6, the full variable domain reads DGGITQSPKYLFRKEGQNVTLSCEQNLNHDAMYWYRQDPGQGLRLIYYSQIVNDFQKGDIAEGYSVSREKKESFPLTVTSAQKNPTAFYLCASSIGQPGDSPLHFGNGTRLTVT.

Only a few counts were recorded for this clonotype. V usage is TRBV3-1 and J usage is TRBJ1-2; unclear D gene. Trimming pared 0 bases from V and 5 bases from J, leaving 16 bases between. This CDR3 comprises 16 residues. CDR1 is LGHDT, CDR2 YNNKEL, per germline (reference sequence). CDR3 sequence (DNA): TGTGCCAGCAGCCAAGATCTGGTGGCAGGCTATTATGGCTACACCTTC. This gives the protein CASSQDLVAGYYGYTF. The entire variable domain, with the rest obtained from reference TRBV3-1 and TRBJ1-2, is as follows: DTAVSQTPKYLVTQMGNDKSIKCEQNLGHDTMYWYKQDSKKFLKIMFSYNNKELIINETVPNRFSPKSPDKAHLNLHINSLELGDSAVYFCASSQDLVAGYYGYTFGSGTRLTVV.

This clonotype appeared a few times. The rearrangement joins TRBV29-1 to TRBJ2-7; D assignment may be TRBD1 or TRBD2 (6 bases each). The V and J ends lost 4 bases and 6 bases respectively, with 16 bases between them. The CDR3 is 13 residues long. Germline CDR1 SQVTM, CDR2 ANQGSEA. The CDR3 DNA is TGCAGCGTTGTATTTGTAGGGGGGTTCGAGCAGTACTTC. Its translation is CSVVFVGGFEQYF.

V usage is TRBV30 and J usage is TRBJ1-1; D might be TRBD1 (6 bases). The CDR3 runs 13 residues. In germline, CDR1 is GTSNPN, CDR2 SVGIG (reference sequence). The V gene lost 3 bases and the J gene lost 6 bases, with 14 bases spanning the gap. CDR3 nucleotides: TGTGCCTGGAGCGAGGACAGACGGGCTGAAGCTTTCTTT. It is translated as CAWSEDRRAEAFF.

This chain links TRBV29-1 with TRBJ1-3, with no clear D. The CDR3 is 14 amino acids. The V end was cut by 5 bases, the J end by 0 bases, with 11 bases between. Germline CDR1 SQVTM, CDR2 ANQGSEA. CDR3 nucleotides: TGCAGCGTTCTAAGCGGGTACTCTGGAAACACCATATATTTT. Protein: CSVLSGYSGNTIYF.

This chain joins TRBV20-1 and TRBJ2-5; D is ambiguous. The CDR3 loop spans 13 amino acids. CDR1 is DFQATT, CDR2 SNEGSKA, per germline (reference sequence). V shed 5 bases and J shed 2 bases, with 12 bases lying between them. CDR3 residues: CSASQTVQETQYF. CDR3 sequence (DNA): TGCAGTGCTTCTCAGACTGTGCAAGAGACCCAGTACTTC.

The chain joins TRBV5-1 to TRBJ2-3; the D is unclear. V lost 9 bases to trimming and J lost 6 bases, with 14 bases between them. This CDR3 is 12 amino acids long. Germline V gene lookup returns CDR1 SGHRS and CDR2 YFSETQ. This chain's CDR3 is CAISLSGDTQYF. CDR3 coding DNA: TGCGCCATCAGTCTCAGTGGGGATACGCAGTATTTT.

In its sample, this clonotype was seen a few times. The chain joins TRBV27 to TRBJ1-6; 8 nucleotides align to TRBD1. Germline V lookup: CDR1 MNHEY, CDR2 SMNVEV (reference sequence). The CDR3 extends over 16 amino acids. The V gene end was trimmed by 6 bases and the J gene end by 13 bases; junction bases not matched to a gene: 17. The CDR3 DNA is TGTGCCAGCAGGAGACTAACAGGACAGGGATTTTTGCCCCTCCACTTT. It translates to CASRRLTGQGFLPLHF.

This chain joins TRBV7-8 and TRBJ2-7; D unresolved. Trimming shortened V by 7 bases and J by 6 bases, and 22 bases separated the two germline ends. CDR1 SGHVS and CDR2 FQNEAQ come from the germline V gene. The CDR3 is made up of 15 amino acids. CDR3 amino acids: CASTPILASISEQYF. CDR3 in DNA: TGTGCCAGCACCCCCATTTTGGCCTCAATCTCCGAGCAGTACTTC.

This clonotype was counted a few times. The V and J genes are TRBV20-1 and TRBJ2-1; D gene unclear. This CDR3 spans 11 amino acids. The V and J ends lost 6 bases and 8 bases respectively, with 11 bases between them. Germline assignment: CDR1 DFQATT and CDR2 SNEGSKA (reference sequence). The CDR3 DNA reads TGCAGTGCGCCGGAGAGCTATGAGCAGTTCTTC. This codes for CSAPESYEQFF.

The V gene is TRBV6-6, the J gene TRBJ1-1; TRBD1 might be the D (6 bases). The germline V gene encodes CDR1 MNHNY and CDR2 SVGAGI (reference sequence). The CDR3 runs 14 residues. Trimming took 5 bases from V and 2 from J, leaving 12 bases between them. The CDR3 DNA sequence: TGTGCCAGCAGTCGGGACACAAAAAACACTGAAGCTTTCTTT. Amino acid sequence: CASSRDTKNTEAFF.

The chain couples TRBV29-1 to TRBJ1-1; TRBD1 agrees at 7 bases. CDR1 and CDR2 (germline): SQVTM, ANQGSEA. The CDR3 consists of 13 residues. The V and J ends lost 6 bases and 4 bases, in that order; junction bases with no gene match: 8. The CDR3 region is CSVAKQGSTEAFF. The CDR3 region has the DNA TGCAGCGTGGCTAAACAGGGGAGCACTGAAGCTTTCTTT.

Only a few counts were recorded for this clonotype. This chain uses TRBV13 with TRBJ2-2, with 7 bases fitting TRBD1. The trim removed 5 bases at V and 2 bases at J, leaving 8 bases unmatched. CDR1 and CDR2 (germline): PRHDT, FYEKMQ (reference sequence). The CDR3 covers 16 residues. The CDR3 loop is CASSARQGSNTGELFF. CDR3 sequence (DNA): TGTGCCAGCAGCGCGCGACAGGGAAGTAACACCGGGGAGCTGTTTTTT.

V usage is TRBV7-9 and J usage is TRBJ2-1; the D is unclear. Deletions cut 3 bases from V and 3 bases from J, with 9 bases between. The CDR3 loop spans 14 amino acids. Germline lookup yields CDR1 SEHNR and CDR2 FQNEAQ (reference sequence). The CDR3 here is CASSFTEYYNEQFF. The CDR3 bases are TGTGCCAGCAGCTTTACAGAGTACTACAATGAGCAGTTCTTC. Full variable domain (outside the CDR3, taken from reference TRBV7-9 and TRBJ2-1): DTGVSQNPRHKITKRGQNVTFRCDPISEHNRLYWYRQTLGQGPEFLTYFQNEAQLEKSRLLSDRFSAERPKGSFSTLEIQRTEQGDSAMYLCASSFTEYYNEQFFGPGTRLTVL.

The chain joins TRBV10-3 to TRBJ1-1; tentatively, D is TRBD1 (5 bases). Trimming left V 6 bases short and J 1 base short, with 9 bases between. The CDR3 has 13 amino acids. Per the germline V gene, CDR1 is ENHRY and CDR2 is SYGVKD. The CDR3 is CAIREGSNTEAFF. CDR3 coding DNA: TGTGCCATCAGGGAGGGGTCGAACACTGAAGCTTTCTTT.

V usage is TRBV7-2 and J usage is TRBJ2-2; D remains unclear. Germline loops: CDR1 SGHTA, CDR2 FQGNSA. The CDR3 is 15 amino acids. V lost 0 bases, J lost 4 bases, and 9 bases lay in between. CDR3 protein: CASSLAGFPTGELFF. DNA for the CDR3: TGTGCCAGCAGCTTAGCCGGGTTCCCCACCGGGGAGCTGTTTTTT.

CDR3 amino acids: CASSYEQGVPSPLHF. DNA of the CDR3: TGTGCCAGCAGTTACGAGCAGGGAGTACCTTCACCCCTCCACTTT. The chain is built from TRBV6-2 or TRBV6-3 and TRBJ1-6, with a possible D match to TRBD1 (5 bases). The CDR3 spans 15 residues. Germline CDR1 reads MNHEY; CDR2 reads SVGEGT. Trimming cost V 2 bases and J 9 bases, with 14 bases left between them.

The rearrangement joins TRBV21-1 to TRBJ1-3; TRBD1, as called in the table, went unchecked against the DNA. TRBV21-1 is an annotated pseudogene. This CDR3 is built from 15 residues. In DNA form, the CDR3 reads TGTGCCAGCACCCCGACAGGGAACTCTGGAAACACCATATATTTT. Amino acids: CASTPTGNSGNTIYF.

The genes are TRBV20-1 and TRBJ2-3; TRBD2 matches at 13 bases. The CDR3 loop spans 16 amino acids. The junction had 9 bases not matched to a gene; V was cut back by 5 bases and J by 4 bases. Germline CDR1 is DFQATT and CDR2 is SNEGSKA (reference sequence). The CDR3 bases are TGCAGTGCTGGTAGCGGACTAGCGGGAGTGGCAGATACGCAGTATTTT. This encodes CSAGSGLAGVADTQYF.

The chain joins TRBV9 to TRBJ1-4; no clear D. Germline V gives CDR1 SGDLS, CDR2 YYNGEE. V was trimmed by 0 bases and J by 6 bases, leaving 15 bases between them. The CDR3 runs 16 residues. The CDR3: CASSVGLIPEDEKLFF. The CDR3 DNA follows: TGTGCCAGCAGCGTAGGCCTGATCCCGGAAGATGAAAAACTGTTTTTT.

This clonotype has at least ten counts. This chain links TRBV10-2 with TRBJ2-5, with D hard to call. The CDR3 runs 13 residues. V was shortened by 2 bases and J by 3 bases, with 7 bases between the two germline ends. From germline, CDR1 is WSHSY and CDR2 SAAADI. The CDR3 sequence is CASSEVVEETQYF. CDR3 nucleotides: TGCGCCAGCAGTGAGGTTGTGGAAGAGACCCAGTACTTC.

This chain connects TRBV29-1 to TRBJ2-1; 7 nucleotides line up with TRBD2. The CDR3 loop spans 16 amino acids. The V segment lost 1 base and the J segment 6 bases; nucleotides outside the gene matches: 12. Germline CDR1 and CDR2: SQVTM and ANQGSEA. The chain's CDR3 is CSVEGSGTGGCNEQFF. The CDR3, as DNA: TGCAGCGTTGAAGGATCTGGGACGGGAGGCTGCAATGAGCAGTTCTTC.

This clonotype was seen only a few times. The chain couples TRBV28 to TRBJ2-1; 10 positions match TRBD2. In germline, CDR1 is MDHEN, CDR2 SYDVKM. V trimming: 5 bases; J trimming: 2 bases; junction bases outside the gene matches: 6. The CDR3 sequence is 16 residues long. The CDR3 loop reads CASSTIAGGTYNEQFF. The CDR3, as DNA: TGTGCCAGCAGTACGATAGCGGGGGGAACCTACAATGAGCAGTTCTTC. The entire variable domain, with the rest obtained from reference TRBV28 and TRBJ2-1, is as follows: DVKVTQSSRYLVKRTGEKVFLECVQDMDHENMFWYRQDPGLGLRLIYFSYDVKMKEKGDIPEGYSVSREKKERFSLILESASTNQTSMYLCASSTIAGGTYNEQFFGPGTRLTVL.

The V and J genes are TRBV4-1 and TRBJ2-3; D unclear. The V and J ends lost 0 bases and 6 bases respectively, with 16 bases between them. Germline CDR1 MGHRA, CDR2 YSYEKL. The CDR3 has 16 amino acids. The CDR3 is CASSQEMVSEGDTQYF. CDR3 DNA: TGCGCCAGCAGCCAAGAGATGGTCAGCGAAGGGGATACGCAGTATTTT.

Points on this clonotype: A much larger clone lies one base from this, so it may be a read error. The V call is TRBV2, the J call TRBJ1-2; 10 bases are a match to TRBD1. The germline gives CDR1 SNHLY, CDR2 FYNNEI. V shed 6 bases and J 4 bases; nucleotides not matched to a gene: 5. The CDR3 covers 14 residues. This chain's CDR3 is CASSRDRGAYGYTF. In nucleotides, the CDR3 is TGTGCCAGCAGCCGGGACAGGGGTGCCTATGGCTACACCTTC.